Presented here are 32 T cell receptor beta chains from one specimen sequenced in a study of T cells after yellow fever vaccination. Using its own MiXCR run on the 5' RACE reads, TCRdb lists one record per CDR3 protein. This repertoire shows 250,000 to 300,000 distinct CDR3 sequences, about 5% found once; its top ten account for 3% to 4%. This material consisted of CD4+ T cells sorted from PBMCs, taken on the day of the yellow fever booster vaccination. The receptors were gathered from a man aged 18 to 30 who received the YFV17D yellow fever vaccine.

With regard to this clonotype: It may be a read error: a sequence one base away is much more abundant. CDR3 coding DNA: TGCGCCATCAACGTAGGCCACCCGAACACTGAAGCTTTCTTT. Its translation is CAINVGHPNTEAFF. The gene calls are TRBV5-1 and TRBJ1-1; no firm D call. With 9 bases removed from V and 1 base from J, the gap between germline ends came to 16 bases. The CDR3 is 14 amino acids. Per germline, CDR1 SGHRS and CDR2 YFSETQ.

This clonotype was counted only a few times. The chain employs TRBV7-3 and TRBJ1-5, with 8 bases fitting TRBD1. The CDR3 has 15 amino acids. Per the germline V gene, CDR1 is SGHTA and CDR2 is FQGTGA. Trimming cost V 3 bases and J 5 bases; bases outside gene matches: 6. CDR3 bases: TGTGCCAGCAGCTTCCCGGACAGGGACCATCAGCCCCAGCATTTT. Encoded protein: CASSFPDRDHQPQHF.

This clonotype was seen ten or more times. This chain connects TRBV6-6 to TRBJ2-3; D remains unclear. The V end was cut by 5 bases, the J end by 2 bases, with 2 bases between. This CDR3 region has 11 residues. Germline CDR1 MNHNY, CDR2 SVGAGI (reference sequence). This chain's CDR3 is CASSTTDTQYF. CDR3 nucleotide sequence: TGTGCCAGCAGTACCACAGATACGCAGTATTTT.

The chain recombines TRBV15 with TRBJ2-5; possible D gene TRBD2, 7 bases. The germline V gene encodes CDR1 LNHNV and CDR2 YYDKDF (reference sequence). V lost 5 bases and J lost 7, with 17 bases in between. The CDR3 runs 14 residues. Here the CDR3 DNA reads TGTGCCACCAGCCGTGGGGGGGGGGCATCGACCCAGTACTTC. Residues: CATSRGGGASTQYF. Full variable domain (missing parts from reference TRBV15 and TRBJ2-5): DAMVIQNPRYQVTQFGKPVTLSCSQTLNHNVMYWYQQKSSQAPKLLFHYYDKDFNNEADTPDNFQSRRPNTSFCFLDIRSPGLGDTAMYLCATSRGGGASTQYFGPGTRLLVL.

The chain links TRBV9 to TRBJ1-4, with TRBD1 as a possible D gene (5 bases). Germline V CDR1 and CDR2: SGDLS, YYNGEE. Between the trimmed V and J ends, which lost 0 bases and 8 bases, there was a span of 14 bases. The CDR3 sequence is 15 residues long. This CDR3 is CASSVGARVEEKLFF. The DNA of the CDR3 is TGTGCCAGCAGCGTAGGAGCCAGGGTTGAGGAAAAACTGTTTTTT.

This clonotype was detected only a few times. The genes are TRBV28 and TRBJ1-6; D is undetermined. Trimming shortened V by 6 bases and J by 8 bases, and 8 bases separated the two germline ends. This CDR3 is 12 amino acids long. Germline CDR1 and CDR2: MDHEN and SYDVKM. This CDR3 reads CASSLLDSPLHF. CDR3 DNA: TGTGCCAGCAGCCTGCTGGATTCACCCCTCCACTTT.

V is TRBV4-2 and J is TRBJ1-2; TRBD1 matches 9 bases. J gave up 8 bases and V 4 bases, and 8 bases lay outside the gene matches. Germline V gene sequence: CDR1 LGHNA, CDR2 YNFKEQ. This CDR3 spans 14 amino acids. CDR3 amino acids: CASSRETGGGGYTF. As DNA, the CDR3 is TGTGCCAGCAGCCGGGAGACAGGGGGAGGAGGCTACACCTTC.

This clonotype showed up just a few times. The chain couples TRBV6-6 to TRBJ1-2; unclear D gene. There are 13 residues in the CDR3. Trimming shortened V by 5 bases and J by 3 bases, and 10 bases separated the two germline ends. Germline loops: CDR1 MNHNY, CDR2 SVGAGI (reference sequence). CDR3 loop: CASSLIADYGYTF. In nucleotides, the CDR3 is TGTGCCAGCAGTCTGATAGCGGACTATGGCTACACCTTC.

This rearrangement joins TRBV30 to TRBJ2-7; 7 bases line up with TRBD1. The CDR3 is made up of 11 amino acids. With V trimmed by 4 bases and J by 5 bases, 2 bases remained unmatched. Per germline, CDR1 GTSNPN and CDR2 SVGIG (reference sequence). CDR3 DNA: TGTGCCTGGACTACAGGGGACGAGCAGTACTTC. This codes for CAWTTGDEQYF. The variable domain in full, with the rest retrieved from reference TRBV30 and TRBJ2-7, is SQTIHQWPATLVQPVGSPLSLECTVEGTSNPNLYWYRQAAGRGLQLLFYSVGIGQISSEVPQNLSASRPQDRQFILSSKKLLLSDSGFYLCAWTTGDEQYFGPGTRLTVT.

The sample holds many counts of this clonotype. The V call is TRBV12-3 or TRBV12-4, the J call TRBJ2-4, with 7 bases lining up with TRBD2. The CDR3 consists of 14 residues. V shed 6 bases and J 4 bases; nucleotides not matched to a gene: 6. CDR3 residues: CASRINSGKNIQYF. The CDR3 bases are TGTGCCAGCAGGATTAATAGCGGGAAAAACATTCAGTACTTC.

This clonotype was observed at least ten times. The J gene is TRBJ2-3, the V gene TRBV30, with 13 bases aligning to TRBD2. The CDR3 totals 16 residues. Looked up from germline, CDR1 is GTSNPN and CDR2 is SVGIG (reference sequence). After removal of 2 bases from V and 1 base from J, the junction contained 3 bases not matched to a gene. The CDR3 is CAWSRGLAGGTDTQYF. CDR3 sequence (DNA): TGTGCCTGGAGTCGAGGACTAGCGGGGGGCACAGATACGCAGTATTTT. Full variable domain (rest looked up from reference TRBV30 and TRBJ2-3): SQTIHQWPATLVQPVGSPLSLECTVEGTSNPNLYWYRQAAGRGLQLLFYSVGIGQISSEVPQNLSASRPQDRQFILSSKKLLLSDSGFYLCAWSRGLAGGTDTQYFGPGTRLTVL.

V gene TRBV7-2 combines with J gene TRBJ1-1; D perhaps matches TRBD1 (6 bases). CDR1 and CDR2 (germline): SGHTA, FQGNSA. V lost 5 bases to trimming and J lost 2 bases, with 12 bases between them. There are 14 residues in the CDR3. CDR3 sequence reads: CASSPQGYNTEAFF. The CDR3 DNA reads TGTGCCAGCAGCCCTCAGGGGTACAACACTGAAGCTTTCTTT. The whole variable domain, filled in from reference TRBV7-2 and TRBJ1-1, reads GAGVSQSPSNKVTEKGKDVELRCDPISGHTALYWYRQSLGQGLEFLIYFQGNSAPDKSGLPSDRFSAERTGGSVSTLTIQRTQQEDSAVYLCASSPQGYNTEAFFGQGTRLTVV.

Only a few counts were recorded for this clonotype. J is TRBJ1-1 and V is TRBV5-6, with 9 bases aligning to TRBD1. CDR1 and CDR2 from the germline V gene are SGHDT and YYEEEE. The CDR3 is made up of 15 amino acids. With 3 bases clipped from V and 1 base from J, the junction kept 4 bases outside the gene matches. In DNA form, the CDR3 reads TGTGCCAGCAGCTCCCCGGGACAGGGGAACACTGAAGCTTTCTTT. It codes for CASSSPGQGNTEAFF.

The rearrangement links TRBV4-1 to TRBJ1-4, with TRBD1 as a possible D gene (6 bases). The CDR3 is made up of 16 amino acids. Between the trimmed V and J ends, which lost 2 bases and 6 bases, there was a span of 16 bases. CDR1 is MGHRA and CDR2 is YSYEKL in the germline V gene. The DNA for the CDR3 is TGCGCCAGCAGCCAAACATCCGGGGGCTACTATGAAAAACTGTTTTTT. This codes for CASSQTSGGYYEKLFF.

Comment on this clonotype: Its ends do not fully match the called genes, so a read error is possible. The CDR3 nucleotides read TGTGCCAGCAGTTTATTGGGGCAGGGAACCACCATATATTTT. Its translation is CASSLLGQGTTIYF. V is TRBV6-5 and J is TRBJ1-3; D is possibly TRBD1 (5 bases). The CDR3 extends over 14 amino acids. Germline V gives CDR1 MNHEY, CDR2 SVGAGI.

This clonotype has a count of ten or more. CDR3: CSARDGKGYDEQYF. The CDR3 bases are TGCAGTGCTAGAGATGGTAAGGGGTACGACGAGCAGTACTTC. The V and J genes are TRBV20-1 and TRBJ2-7, with D possibly TRBD1 on 5 matching bases. From germline, CDR1 is DFQATT and CDR2 SNEGSKA (reference sequence). V shed 0 bases and J shed 5 bases, with 14 bases lying between them. CDR3 length: 14 residues.

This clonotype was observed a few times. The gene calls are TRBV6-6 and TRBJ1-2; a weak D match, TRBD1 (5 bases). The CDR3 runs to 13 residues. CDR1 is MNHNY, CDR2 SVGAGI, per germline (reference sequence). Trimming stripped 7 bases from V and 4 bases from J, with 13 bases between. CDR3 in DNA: TGTGCCAGCAATCAGGGTATAGGCTATGGCTACACCTTC. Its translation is CASNQGIGYGYTF.

The CDR3 DNA reads TGCAGTGCTAGATCGTCTAGGGCCAACACAGATACGCAGTATTTT. This sequence encodes CSARSSRANTDTQYF. The chain combines TRBV20-1 with TRBJ2-3; D gene unclear. Germline CDR1 is DFQATT and CDR2 is SNEGSKA (reference sequence). V was cut by 2 bases and J by 2 bases, with 14 bases left in between. CDR3 length: 15 amino acids.

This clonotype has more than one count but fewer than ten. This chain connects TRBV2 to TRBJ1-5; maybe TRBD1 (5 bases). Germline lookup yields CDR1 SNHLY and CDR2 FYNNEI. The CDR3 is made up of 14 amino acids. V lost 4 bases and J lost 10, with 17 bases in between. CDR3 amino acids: CASSADGGLGPQHF. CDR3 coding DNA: TGTGCCAGCAGTGCTGACGGGGGTTTGGGTCCCCAGCATTTT. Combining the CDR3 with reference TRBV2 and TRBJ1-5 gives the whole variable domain EPEVTQTPSHQVTQMGQEVILRCVPISNHLYFYWYRQILGQKVEFLVSFYNNEISEKSEIFDDQFSVERPDGSNFTLKIRSTKLEDSAMYFCASSADGGLGPQHFGDGTRLSIL.

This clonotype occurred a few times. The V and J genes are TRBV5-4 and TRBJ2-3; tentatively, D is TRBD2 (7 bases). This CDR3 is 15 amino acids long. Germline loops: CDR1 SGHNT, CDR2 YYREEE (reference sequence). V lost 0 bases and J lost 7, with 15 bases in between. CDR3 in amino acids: CASSLGGGLGNTQYF. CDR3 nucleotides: TGTGCCAGCAGCTTGGGCGGGGGCCTGGGGAATACGCAGTATTTT.

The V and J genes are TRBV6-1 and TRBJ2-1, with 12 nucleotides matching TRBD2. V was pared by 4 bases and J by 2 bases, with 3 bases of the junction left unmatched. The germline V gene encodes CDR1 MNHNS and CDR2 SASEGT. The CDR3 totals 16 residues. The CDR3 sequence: CASSAGLAGTYNEQFF. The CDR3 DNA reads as TGTGCCAGCAGTGCAGGACTAGCGGGGACCTACAATGAGCAGTTCTTC.

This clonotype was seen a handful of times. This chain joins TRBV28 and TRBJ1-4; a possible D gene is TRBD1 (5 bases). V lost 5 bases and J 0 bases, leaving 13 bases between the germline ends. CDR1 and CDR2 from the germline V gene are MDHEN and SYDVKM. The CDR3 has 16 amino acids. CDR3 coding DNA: TGTGCCAGCAGTGGCGTCACAGGAACAACTAATGAAAAACTGTTTTTT. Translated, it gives CASSGVTGTTNEKLFF. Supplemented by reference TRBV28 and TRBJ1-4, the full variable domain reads DVKVTQSSRYLVKRTGEKVFLECVQDMDHENMFWYRQDPGLGLRLIYFSYDVKMKEKGDIPEGYSVSREKKERFSLILESASTNQTSMYLCASSGVTGTTNEKLFFGSGTQLSVL.

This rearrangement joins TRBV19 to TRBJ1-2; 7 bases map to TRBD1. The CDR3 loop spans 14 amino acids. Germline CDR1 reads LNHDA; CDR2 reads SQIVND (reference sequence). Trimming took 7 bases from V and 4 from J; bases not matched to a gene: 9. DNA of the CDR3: TGTGCCAGTAACGGGGACAGAATATCCTATGGCTACACCTTC. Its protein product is CASNGDRISYGYTF. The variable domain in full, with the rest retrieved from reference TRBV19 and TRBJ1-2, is DGGITQSPKYLFRKEGQNVTLSCEQNLNHDAMYWYRQDPGQGLRLIYYSQIVNDFQKGDIAEGYSVSREKKESFPLTVTSAQKNPTAFYLCASNGDRISYGYTFGSGTRLTVV.

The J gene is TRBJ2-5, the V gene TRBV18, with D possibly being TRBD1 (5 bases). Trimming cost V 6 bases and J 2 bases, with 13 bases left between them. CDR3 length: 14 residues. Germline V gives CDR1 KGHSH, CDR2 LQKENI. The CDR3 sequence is CASSRDSLQETQYF. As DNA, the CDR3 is TGTGCCAGCTCCCGAGACAGCCTGCAAGAGACCCAGTACTTC.

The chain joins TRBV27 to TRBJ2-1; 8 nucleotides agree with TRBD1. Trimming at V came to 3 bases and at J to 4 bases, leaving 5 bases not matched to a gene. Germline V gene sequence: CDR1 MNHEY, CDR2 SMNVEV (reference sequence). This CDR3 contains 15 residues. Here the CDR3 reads CASSFAGQGYNEQFF. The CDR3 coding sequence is TGTGCCAGCAGTTTTGCCGGACAGGGATACAATGAGCAGTTCTTC.

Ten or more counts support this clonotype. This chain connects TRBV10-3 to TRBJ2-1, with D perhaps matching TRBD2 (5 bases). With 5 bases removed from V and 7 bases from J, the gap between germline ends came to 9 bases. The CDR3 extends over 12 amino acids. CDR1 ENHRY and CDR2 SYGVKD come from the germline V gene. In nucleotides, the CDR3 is TGTGCCATCAGTAGGGAGTTGAATGAGCAGTTCTTC. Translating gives CAISRELNEQFF.

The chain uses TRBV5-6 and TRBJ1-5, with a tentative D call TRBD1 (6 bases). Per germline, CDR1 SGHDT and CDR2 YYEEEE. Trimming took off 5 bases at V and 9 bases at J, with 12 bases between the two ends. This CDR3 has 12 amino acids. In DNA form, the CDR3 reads TGTGCCAGCAGTTTCGTACAGGGGCCCCAGCATTTT. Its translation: CASSFVQGPQHF.

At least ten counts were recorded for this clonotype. The CDR3 bases are TGTGCCAGCAGCTTAGAAGTACCCTATGGCTACACCTTC. Protein sequence: CASSLEVPYGYTF. V and J are TRBV7-2 and TRBJ1-2; D not resolved. Germline CDR1 is SGHTA and CDR2 is FQGNSA. There are 13 residues in the CDR3. Trimming took off 1 base at V and 4 bases at J, with 7 bases between the two ends.

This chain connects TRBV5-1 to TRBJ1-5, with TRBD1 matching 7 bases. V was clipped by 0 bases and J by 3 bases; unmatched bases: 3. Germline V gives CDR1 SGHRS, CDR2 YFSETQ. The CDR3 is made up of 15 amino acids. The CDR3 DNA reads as TGCGCCAGCAGCTTGGCGGGACAGTTCAATCAGCCCCAGCATTTT. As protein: CASSLAGQFNQPQHF.

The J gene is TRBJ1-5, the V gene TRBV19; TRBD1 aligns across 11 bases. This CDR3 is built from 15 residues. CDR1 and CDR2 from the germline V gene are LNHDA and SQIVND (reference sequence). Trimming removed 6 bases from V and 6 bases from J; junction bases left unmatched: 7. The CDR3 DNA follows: TGTGCCAGTAGCCCGGGACAGGGGGTACGTCAGCCCCAGCATTTT. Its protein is CASSPGQGVRQPQHF.

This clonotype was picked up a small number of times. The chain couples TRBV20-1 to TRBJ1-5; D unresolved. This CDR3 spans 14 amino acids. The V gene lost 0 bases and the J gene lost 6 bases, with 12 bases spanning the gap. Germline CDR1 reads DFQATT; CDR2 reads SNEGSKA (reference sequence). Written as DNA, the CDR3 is TGCAGTGCTAGAGATCGGGGTTTGGGTCAGCCCCAGCATTTT. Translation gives CSARDRGLGQPQHF.

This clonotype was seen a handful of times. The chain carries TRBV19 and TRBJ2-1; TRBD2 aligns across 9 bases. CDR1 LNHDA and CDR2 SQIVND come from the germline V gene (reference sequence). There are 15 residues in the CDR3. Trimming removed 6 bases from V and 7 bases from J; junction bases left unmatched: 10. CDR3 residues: CASRRWASGANEQFF. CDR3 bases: TGTGCCAGTAGAAGATGGGCTAGCGGGGCAAATGAGCAGTTCTTC.